This T cell receptor beta chain derives from a study of response to subunit inactivated influenza vaccine. TCRdb called the RT-PCR reads again in MiXCR, with one record for every CDR3 protein. The top ten hold around 10% of the sample, which has 500,000 to 600,000 distinct CDR3 sequences, approximately 14% seen once. Comments on this clonotype: Its target is not known.

The study's findings and limits: New T cells are recruited in small numbers by each seasonal influenza vaccination, according to the authors' suggestion.

Germline V gene lookup returns CDR1 MNHEY and CDR2 SVGAGI. Trimming removed 0 bases at V and 7 bases at J, with 9 bases between. The CDR3 runs to 14 residues. Here the sequenced sample was PBMCs from blood, taken less than 13 days after vaccination. This TCR came from a man between 50 and 59 years old who received an inactivated influenza vaccine. The V call is TRBV6-5, the J call TRBJ1-4; no clear D. Here the CDR3 DNA reads TGTGCCAGCAGTTACTCTTTCCCACCTGAAAAACTGTTTTTT. It is translated as CASSYSFPPEKLFF.